The sequence of this T cell receptor (beta chain) was determined in a study of PD-L1 blockade in urothelial cancer (dated by TCRdb to about 2017). Describing the broader study: Every patient began therapy in the mid-2010s and was given atezolizumab 1,200 mg intravenously every 3 weeks. About 90% of the roughly 29 patients were identified as males with urothelial cancer of bladder origin, and a prior smoking history was reported by 18 of 29 patients. An ECOG performance status of 0 or 1 was recorded for the patients, and 0 to 3 prior chemotherapy regimens had been received by the patients. Blood samples were analyzed at 3 weeks after treatment start (second dose) and at 6 weeks after treatment start. Blood samples yielded a median of around 150,000 T cells and around 83,000 unique TCRs, with median clonality approximately 0.08. An exploratory multi-omic analysis was conducted of the somatic, immune and clinical correlates of response to PD-L1 blockade with atezolizumab in urothelial cancer. Pretreatment tumor samples and matched peripheral blood, collected serially before and after atezolizumab treatment, underwent TCR sequencing. Durable clinical benefit was defined as progression-free survival longer than 6 months, and TCR features were also tested against progression-free and overall survival. In the same patients, whole exome sequencing and RNA sequencing of pretreatment tumors were performed in addition to TCR sequencing. Fewer than ten patients reached durable clinical benefit, while about 20 patients did not. Pretreatment blood TCR-seq was available for about 30 patients, at least one posttreatment blood collection was obtained for 24 patients, and tumor TCR-seq was available for 24 patients.

The sample's time point label, decoded: pretreatment peripheral blood. The cohort included 29 patients with locally advanced or metastatic urothelial carcinoma who were treated at Memorial Sloan Kettering on a trial protocol. Peripheral blood mononuclear cells were collected from each patient pretreatment and during treatment, giving between 1 and 8 total time points per patient. The Qiagen DNeasy Blood extraction kit was used to purify genomic DNA from total PBMCs and from tumor samples. PBMCs were collected pretreatment and during treatment, and were isolated and stored as previously described. Each PCR received spiked-in synthetic TCR analog templates so that absolute template abundance could be estimated from read counts. Using the immunoSEQ assay, TCRbeta CDR3 regions were amplified from genomic DNA with bias-controlled V and J gene primers. Sequencing of rearranged TCRbeta segments was done at approximately 20X coverage. Under the source paper's analysis protocol: Sequencing errors were corrected by clustering, and CDR3s were annotated against IMGT so that V, D and J genes could be assigned. Downstream analyses used only productive TCRbeta rearrangements and left out out-of-frame or stop-codon sequences. Clonality was calculated as one minus the Shannon entropy normalized by the log of the number of unique productive sequences. Clones differing between time points or between blood and tumor were identified by Fisher's exact test with Benjamini-Hochberg correction at adjusted p below 0.01. Held by TCRdb, this immuneACCESS table contains in-frame sequences only and omits some clones. Under half of the omission traces to an unresolved V gene where checked; the cause of the rest is unknown. The DNA gave D and trimming, while V, J and clone size come from that table. The sample table holds about 130,000 clones, of which 70% to 85% were seen once. The ten top clones hold 3.2% of the sample.

To note about this clone: The clone's antigen remains unknown. Per-base qualities were not stored, and no clone one base away is much larger.

Here V drops 10 bases and J drops 8 bases, and the junction holds 13 bases not matched to any gene. The germline V gene (reference sequence) specifies MNHEY as CDR1 and SMNVEV as CDR2. The CDR3 goes from the cysteine to the phenylalanine over 13 residues. Here the CDR3 DNA is all that survives: 39 bases in frame from base 1. Overall results and qualifications from the work: Small sample size (n ≈ 30) and many exploratory analyses mean the results are intended to be hypothesis-generating. Greater expansion of tumor-associated TCR clones in peripheral blood 3 weeks after the start of treatment was observed in patients with durable benefit (n of about 24, p = 0.022). Improved progression-free and overall survival was found to be associated with pretreatment peripheral blood TCR clonality below the median.

This receptor was identified in a man aged 45 to 65 with urothelial cancer. The V gene is TRBV27 and the J gene is TRBJ1-2, with 7 bases in between that match TRBD1. Sequences were derived from PBMCs, sampled around atezolizumab (anti-PD-L1) treatment. The DNA sequence is given as TGTGCCACCGGACGACAGGGAGTAGACGGCTACACCTTC. This sequence encodes CATGRQGVDGYTF.